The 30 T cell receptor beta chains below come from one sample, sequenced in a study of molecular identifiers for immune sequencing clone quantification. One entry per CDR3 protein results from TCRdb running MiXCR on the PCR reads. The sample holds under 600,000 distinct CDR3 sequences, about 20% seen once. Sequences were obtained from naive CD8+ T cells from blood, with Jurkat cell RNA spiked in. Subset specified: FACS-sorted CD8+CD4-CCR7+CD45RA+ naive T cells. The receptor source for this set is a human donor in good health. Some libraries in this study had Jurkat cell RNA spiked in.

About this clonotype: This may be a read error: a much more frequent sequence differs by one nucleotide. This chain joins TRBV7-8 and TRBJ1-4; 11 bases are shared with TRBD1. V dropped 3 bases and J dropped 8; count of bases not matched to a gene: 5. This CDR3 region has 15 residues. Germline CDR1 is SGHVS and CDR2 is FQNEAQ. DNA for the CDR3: TGTGCCAGCAGCTTGGGACAGGGGGACCGGGAAAAACTGTTTTTT. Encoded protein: CASSLGQGDREKLFF.

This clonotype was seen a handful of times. This CDR3 is CASSPPPQGARNEQFF. The CDR3 DNA reads TGTGCCAGCAGCCCCCCCCCCCAGGGGGCGCGAAATGAGCAGTTCTTC. The chain is built from TRBV9 and TRBJ2-1, with 8 bases that match TRBD1. Germline V gene data show CDR1 as SGDLS and CDR2 as YYNGEE. The CDR3 extends over 16 amino acids. V lost 4 bases to trimming and J lost 7 bases; unmatched junction nucleotides: 13.

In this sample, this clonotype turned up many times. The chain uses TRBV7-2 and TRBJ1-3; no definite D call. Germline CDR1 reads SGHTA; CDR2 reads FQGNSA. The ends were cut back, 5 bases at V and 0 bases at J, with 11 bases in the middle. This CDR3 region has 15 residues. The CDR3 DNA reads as TGTGCCAGCAGCGAAGGACGGTCCTCTGGAAACACCATATATTTT. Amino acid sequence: CASSEGRSSGNTIYF.

This chain's CDR3 is CASSQDAGKVFSYEQYF. As DNA, the CDR3 is TGCGCCAGCAGCCAAGATGCGGGCAAGGTTTTCTCCTACGAGCAGTACTTC. V usage is TRBV4-3 and J usage is TRBJ2-7, with a weak D call TRBD2 (5 bases). Looked up from germline, CDR1 is LGHNA and CDR2 is YSLEER. The CDR3 is 17 residues long. V lost 0 bases and J 0 bases, leaving 15 bases between the germline ends.

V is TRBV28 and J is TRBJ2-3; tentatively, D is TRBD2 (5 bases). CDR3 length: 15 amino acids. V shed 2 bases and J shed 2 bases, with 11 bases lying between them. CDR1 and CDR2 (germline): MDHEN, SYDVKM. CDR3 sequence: CASSLRLAATDTQYF. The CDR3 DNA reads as TGTGCCAGCAGTTTACGGCTAGCAGCCACAGATACGCAGTATTTT.

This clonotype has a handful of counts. This CDR3 reads CASSERTSYQETQYF. CDR3 bases: TGTGCCAGCAGCGAGCGAACTTCGTACCAAGAGACCCAGTACTTC. V and J are TRBV7-2 and TRBJ2-5; no firm D call. CDR3 length: 15 residues. V was cut by 5 bases and J by 0 bases, with 13 bases left in between. Germline V CDR1 and CDR2: SGHTA, FQGNSA.

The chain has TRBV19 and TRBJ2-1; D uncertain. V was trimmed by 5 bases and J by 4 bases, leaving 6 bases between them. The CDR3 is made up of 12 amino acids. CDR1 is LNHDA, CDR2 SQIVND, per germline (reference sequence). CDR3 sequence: CASSWQYNEQFF. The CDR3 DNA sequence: TGTGCCAGTAGTTGGCAGTACAATGAGCAGTTCTTC.

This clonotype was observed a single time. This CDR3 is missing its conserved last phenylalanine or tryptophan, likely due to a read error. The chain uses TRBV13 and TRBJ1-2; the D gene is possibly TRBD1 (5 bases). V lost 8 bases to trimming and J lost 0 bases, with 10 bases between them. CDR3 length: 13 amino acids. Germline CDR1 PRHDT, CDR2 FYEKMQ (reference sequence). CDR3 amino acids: CASSRDSNYGYTS. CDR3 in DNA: TGTGCCAGCTCCAGGGACTCTAACTATGGCTACACCTCC.

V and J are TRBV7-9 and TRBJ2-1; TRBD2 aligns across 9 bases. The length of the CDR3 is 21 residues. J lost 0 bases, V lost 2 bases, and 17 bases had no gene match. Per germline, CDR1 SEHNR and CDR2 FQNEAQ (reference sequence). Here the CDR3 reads CASSLPEGRGGPSFSYNEQFF. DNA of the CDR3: TGTGCCAGCAGCTTACCCGAAGGGCGGGGGGGACCCAGTTTCTCCTACAATGAGCAGTTCTTC. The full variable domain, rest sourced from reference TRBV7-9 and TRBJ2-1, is DTGVSQNPRHKITKRGQNVTFRCDPISEHNRLYWYRQTLGQGPEFLTYFQNEAQLEKSRLLSDRFSAERPKGSFSTLEIQRTEQGDSAMYLCASSLPEGRGGPSFSYNEQFFGPGTRLTVL.

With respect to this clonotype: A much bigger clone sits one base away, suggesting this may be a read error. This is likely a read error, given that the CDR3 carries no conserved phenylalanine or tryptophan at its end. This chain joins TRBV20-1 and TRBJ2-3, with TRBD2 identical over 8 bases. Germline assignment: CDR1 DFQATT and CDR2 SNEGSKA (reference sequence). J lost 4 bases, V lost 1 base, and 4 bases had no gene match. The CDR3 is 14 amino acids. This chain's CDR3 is CSARALTSADTQYL. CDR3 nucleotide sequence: TGCAGTGCTAGAGCCCTGACTAGCGCAGATACGCAGTATCTT.

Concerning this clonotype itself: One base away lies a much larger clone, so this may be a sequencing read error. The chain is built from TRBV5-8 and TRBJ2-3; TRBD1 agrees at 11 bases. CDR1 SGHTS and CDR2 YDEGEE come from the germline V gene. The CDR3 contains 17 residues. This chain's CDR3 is CASSTGQGAIFTDTRYF. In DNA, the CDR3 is TGTGCCAGCAGCACAGGACAGGGGGCAATTTTCACAGATACGCGGTATTTT. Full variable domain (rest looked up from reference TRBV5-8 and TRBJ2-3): EAGVTQSPTHLIKTRGQQATLRCSPISGHTSVYWYQQALGLGLQFLLWYDEGEERNRGNFPPRFSGRQFPNYSSELNVNALELEDSALYLCASSTGQGAIFTDTRYFGPGTRLTVL.

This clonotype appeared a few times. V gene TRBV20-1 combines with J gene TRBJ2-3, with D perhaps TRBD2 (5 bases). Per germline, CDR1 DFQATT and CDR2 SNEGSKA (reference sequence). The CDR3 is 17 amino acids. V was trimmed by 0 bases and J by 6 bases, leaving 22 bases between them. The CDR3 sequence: CSARDPTIQSIPDTQYF. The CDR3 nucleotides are TGCAGTGCTAGAGATCCGACTATTCAGTCTATTCCGGATACGCAGTATTTT.

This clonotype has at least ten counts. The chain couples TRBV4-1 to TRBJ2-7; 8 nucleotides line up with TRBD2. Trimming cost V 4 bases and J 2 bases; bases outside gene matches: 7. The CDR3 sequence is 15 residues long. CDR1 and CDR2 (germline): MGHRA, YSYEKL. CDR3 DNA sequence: TGCGCCAGCAGCCCCTTCCCGGGGGGGACCTACGAGCAGTACTTC. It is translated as CASSPFPGGTYEQYF.

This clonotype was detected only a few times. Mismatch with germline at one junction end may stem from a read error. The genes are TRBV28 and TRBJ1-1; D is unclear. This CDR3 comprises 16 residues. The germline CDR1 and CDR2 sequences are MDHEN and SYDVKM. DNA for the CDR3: TGTGCCAGCAGCTTATTCACCACATCAGAGAACACTGAAGCTTTCTTT. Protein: CASSLFTTSENTEAFF.

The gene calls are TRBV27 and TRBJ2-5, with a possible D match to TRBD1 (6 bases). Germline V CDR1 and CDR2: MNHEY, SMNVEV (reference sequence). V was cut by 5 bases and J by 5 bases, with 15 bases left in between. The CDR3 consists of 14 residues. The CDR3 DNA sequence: TGTGCCAGCAGTCCCGGGACAACGGGGGAGACCCAGTACTTC. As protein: CASSPGTTGETQYF.

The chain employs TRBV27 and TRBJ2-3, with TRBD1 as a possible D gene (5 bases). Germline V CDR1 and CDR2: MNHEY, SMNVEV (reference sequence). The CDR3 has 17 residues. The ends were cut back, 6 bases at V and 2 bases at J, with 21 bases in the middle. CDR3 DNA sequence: TGTGCCAGCAGCCCCCTTACCCCGGCAGGGCTCACAGATACGCAGTATTTT. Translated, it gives CASSPLTPAGLTDTQYF.

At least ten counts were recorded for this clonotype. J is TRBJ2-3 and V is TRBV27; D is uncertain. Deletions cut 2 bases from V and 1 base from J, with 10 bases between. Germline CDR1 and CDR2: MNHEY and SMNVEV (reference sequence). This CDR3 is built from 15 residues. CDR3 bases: TGTGCCAGCAGTTTAATGGTCATGGGCACAGATACGCAGTATTTT. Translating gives CASSLMVMGTDTQYF.

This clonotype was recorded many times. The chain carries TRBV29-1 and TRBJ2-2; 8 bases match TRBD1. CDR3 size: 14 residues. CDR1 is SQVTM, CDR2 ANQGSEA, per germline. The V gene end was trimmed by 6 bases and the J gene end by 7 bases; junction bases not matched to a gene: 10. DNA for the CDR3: TGCAGCGTCCCGGACAGGGCCGGAAGCGGGGAGCTGTTTTTT. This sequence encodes CSVPDRAGSGELFF.

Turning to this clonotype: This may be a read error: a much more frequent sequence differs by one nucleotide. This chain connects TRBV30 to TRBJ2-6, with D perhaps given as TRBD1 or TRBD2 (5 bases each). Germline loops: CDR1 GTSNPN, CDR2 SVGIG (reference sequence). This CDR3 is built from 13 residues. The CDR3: CAWTDSGANVQTF. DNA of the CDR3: TGTGCCTGGACGGACTCTGGGGCCAACGTCCAGACTTTC. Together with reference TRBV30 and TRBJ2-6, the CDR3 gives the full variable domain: SQTIHQWPATLVQPVGSPLSLECTVEGTSNPNLYWYRQAAGRGLQLLFYSVGIGQISSEVPQNLSASRPQDRQFILSSKKLLLSDSGFYLCAWTDSGANVQTFGAGSRLTVL.

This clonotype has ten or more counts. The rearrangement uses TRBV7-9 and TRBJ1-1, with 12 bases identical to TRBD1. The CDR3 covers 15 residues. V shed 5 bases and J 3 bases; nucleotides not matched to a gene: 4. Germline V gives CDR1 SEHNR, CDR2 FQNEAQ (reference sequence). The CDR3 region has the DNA TGTGCCAGCAGCATGGGACAGGGGGCCTACACTGAAGCTTTCTTT. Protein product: CASSMGQGAYTEAFF.

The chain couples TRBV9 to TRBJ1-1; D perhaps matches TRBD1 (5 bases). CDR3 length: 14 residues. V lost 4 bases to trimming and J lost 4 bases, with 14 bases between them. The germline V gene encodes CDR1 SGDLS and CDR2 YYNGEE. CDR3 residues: CASSLEGVITEAFF. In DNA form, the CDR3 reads TGTGCCAGCAGCTTGGAAGGGGTAATCACTGAAGCTTTCTTT.

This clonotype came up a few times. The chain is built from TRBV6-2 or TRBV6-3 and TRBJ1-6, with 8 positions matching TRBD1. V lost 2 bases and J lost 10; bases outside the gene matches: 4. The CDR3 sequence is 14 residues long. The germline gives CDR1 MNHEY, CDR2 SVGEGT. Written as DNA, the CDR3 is TGTGCCAGCAGTTACCCGGACAGGGTCTCACCCCTCCACTTT. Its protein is CASSYPDRVSPLHF.

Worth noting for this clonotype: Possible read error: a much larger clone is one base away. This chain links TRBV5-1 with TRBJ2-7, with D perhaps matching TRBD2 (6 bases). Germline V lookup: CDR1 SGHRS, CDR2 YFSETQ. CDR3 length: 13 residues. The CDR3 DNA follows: TGCGCCAGCAGCTGGATGGGGGGAAGCGAGCTGTACTTC. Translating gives CASSWMGGSELYF.

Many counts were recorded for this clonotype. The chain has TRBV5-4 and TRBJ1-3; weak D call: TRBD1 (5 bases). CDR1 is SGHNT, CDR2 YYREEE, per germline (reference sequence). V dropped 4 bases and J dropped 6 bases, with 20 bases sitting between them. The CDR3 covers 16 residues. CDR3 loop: CASSRGVKAPLNTIYF. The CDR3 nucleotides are TGTGCCAGCAGCCGGGGGGTCAAGGCCCCATTAAACACCATATATTTT.

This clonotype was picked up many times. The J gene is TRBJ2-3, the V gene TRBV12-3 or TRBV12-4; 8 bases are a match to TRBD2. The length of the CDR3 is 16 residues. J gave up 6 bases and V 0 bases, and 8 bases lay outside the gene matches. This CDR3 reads CASSLAPRGVADTQYF. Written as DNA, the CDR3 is TGTGCCAGCAGTTTAGCTCCGCGGGGGGTAGCGGATACGCAGTATTTT.

The CDR3 here is CASTPSGGASSYNEQFF. The DNA of the CDR3 is TGTGCCAGCACTCCTAGCGGGGGTGCCAGCTCCTACAATGAGCAGTTCTTC. V and J are TRBV12-3 or TRBV12-4 and TRBJ2-1, with 10 bases fitting TRBD2. The CDR3 extends over 17 amino acids. V trimming: 7 bases; J trimming: 0 bases; junction bases outside the gene matches: 9.

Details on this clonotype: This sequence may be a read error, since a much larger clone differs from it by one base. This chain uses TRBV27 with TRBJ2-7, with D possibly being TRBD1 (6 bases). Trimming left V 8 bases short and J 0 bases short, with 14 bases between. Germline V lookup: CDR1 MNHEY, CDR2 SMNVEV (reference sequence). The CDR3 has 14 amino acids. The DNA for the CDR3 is TGTGCCAGCGGTGTTACAGGGCACTCCTACGAGCAGTACTTC. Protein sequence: CASGVTGHSYEQYF.

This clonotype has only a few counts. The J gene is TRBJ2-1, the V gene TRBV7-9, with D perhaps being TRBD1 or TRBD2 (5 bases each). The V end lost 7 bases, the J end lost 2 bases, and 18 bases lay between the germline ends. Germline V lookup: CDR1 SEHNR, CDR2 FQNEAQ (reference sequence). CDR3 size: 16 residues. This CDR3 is CASTSPGAPTYNEQFF. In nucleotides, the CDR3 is TGTGCCAGCACCTCGCCCGGGGCACCTACCTACAATGAGCAGTTCTTC.

CDR3 nucleotides: TGTGCCAGTAGTGCCCAGCCCAGACAGGATTTTTGGATGAACACTGAAGCTTTCTTT. Amino acid sequence: CASSAQPRQDFWMNTEAFF. The chain uses TRBV19 and TRBJ1-1, with D possibly matching TRBD1 (6 bases). The germline CDR1 and CDR2 sequences are LNHDA and SQIVND (reference sequence). This CDR3 region has 19 residues. V was trimmed by 5 bases and J by 0 bases, leaving 25 bases between them.

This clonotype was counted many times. The CDR3 coding sequence is TGCGCCAGCAGCTCACAAGAGGGCATTCAGTACTTC. It translates to CASSSQEGIQYF. The V call is TRBV5-1, the J call TRBJ2-4; TRBD2 is a possible D gene (5 bases). The germline gives CDR1 SGHRS, CDR2 YFSETQ. V was pared by 3 bases and J by 9 bases, with 10 bases between. The CDR3 totals 12 residues.